This TCR beta chain comes out of a study of cytomegalovirus exposure and HLA in healthy donors. The trim removed 0 bases at V and 4 bases at J, leaving 8 bases unmatched. Per the germline V gene, CDR1 is MGHRA and CDR2 is YSYEKL. This CDR3 region has 16 residues. Primers for the PCR totalled 60 Vbeta and 13 Jbeta. Here immunoSEQ multiplex PCR was the method, and the copy in TCRdb shows in-frame clones only, minus some. This sample's table has about 160,000 clones. This clonotype was sampled from a woman aged 60-75 years in good health and CMV-seronegative. Sequencing input: PBMCs. This rearrangement joins TRBV4-1 to TRBJ2-7, with 8 bases identical to TRBD1. Here the CDR3 reads CASSQDARTGRYEQYF. In DNA form, the CDR3 reads TGCGCCAGCAGCCAAGATGCCCGGACAGGGAGGTACGAGCAGTACTTC.